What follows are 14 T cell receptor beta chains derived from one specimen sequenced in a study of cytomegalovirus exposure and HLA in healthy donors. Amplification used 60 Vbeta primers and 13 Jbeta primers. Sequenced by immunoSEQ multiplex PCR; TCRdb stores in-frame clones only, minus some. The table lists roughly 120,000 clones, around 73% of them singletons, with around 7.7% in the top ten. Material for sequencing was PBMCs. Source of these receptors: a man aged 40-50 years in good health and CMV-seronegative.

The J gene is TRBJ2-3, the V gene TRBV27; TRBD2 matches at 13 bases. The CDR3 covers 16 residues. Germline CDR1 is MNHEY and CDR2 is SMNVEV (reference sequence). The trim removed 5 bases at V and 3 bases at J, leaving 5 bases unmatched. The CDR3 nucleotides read TGTGCCAGCAGTCTACGGACTAGCGGGGGTACAGATACGCAGTATTTT. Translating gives CASSLRTSGGTDTQYF.

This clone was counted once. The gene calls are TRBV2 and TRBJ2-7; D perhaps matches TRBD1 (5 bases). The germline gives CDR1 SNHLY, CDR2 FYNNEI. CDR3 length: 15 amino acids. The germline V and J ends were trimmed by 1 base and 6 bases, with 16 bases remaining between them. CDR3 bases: TGTGCCAGCAGTGAAGTGGACATTACGAACCCCGAGCAGTACTTC. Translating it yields CASSEVDITNPEQYF. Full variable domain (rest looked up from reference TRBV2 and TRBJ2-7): EPEVTQTPSHQVTQMGQEVILRCVPISNHLYFYWYRQILGQKVEFLVSFYNNEISEKSEIFDDQFSVERPDGSNFTLKIRSTKLEDSAMYFCASSEVDITNPEQYFGPGTRLTVT.

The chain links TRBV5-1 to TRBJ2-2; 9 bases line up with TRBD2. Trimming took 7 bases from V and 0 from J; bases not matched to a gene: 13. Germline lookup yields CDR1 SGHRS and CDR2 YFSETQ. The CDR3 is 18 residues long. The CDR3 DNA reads TGCGCCAGCGGAGGGGCTAGCGGGGCTACTACGAACACCGGGGAGCTGTTTTTT. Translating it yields CASGGASGATTNTGELFF.

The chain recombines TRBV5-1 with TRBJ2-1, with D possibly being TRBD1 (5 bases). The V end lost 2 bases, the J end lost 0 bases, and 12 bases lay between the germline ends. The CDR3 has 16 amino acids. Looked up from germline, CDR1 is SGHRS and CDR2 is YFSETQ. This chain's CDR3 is CASSLGVLSSYNEQFF. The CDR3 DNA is TGCGCCAGCAGCTTAGGGGTCCTGAGCTCCTACAATGAGCAGTTCTTC.

The CDR3 coding sequence is TGTGCCAGCAGCTTGGGCGCTAACTATGGCTACACCTTC. Translated, it gives CASSLGANYGYTF. The chain has TRBV5-4 and TRBJ1-2, with D uncertain. The CDR3 runs to 13 residues. The V gene lost 0 bases and the J gene lost 0 bases, with 3 bases spanning the gap. Per the germline V gene, CDR1 is SGHNT and CDR2 is YYREEE (reference sequence).

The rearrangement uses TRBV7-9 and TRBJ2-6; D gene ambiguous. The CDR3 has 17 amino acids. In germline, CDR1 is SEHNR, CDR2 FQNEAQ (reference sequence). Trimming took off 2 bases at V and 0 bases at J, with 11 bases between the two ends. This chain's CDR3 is CASSLQDFISGANVLTF. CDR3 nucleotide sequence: TGTGCCAGCAGCTTACAGGATTTTATCTCTGGGGCCAACGTCCTGACTTTC.

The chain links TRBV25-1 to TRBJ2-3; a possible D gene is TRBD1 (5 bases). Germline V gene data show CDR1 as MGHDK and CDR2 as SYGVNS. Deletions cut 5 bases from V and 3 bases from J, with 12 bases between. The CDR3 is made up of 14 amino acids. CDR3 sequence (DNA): TGTGCCAGCAGTATTGGGGCTAGTACAGATACGCAGTATTTT. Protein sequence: CASSIGASTDTQYF.

The CDR3 nucleotides read TGTGCCAGCGGACTAGCAGATACGCAGTATTTT. It yields the protein CASGLADTQYF. This chain connects TRBV6-6 to TRBJ2-3; TRBD2 aligns across 7 bases. Germline values: CDR1 MNHNY, CDR2 SVGAGI (reference sequence). Trimming cost V 8 bases and J 4 bases; bases outside gene matches: 0. The CDR3 length is 11 residues.

This CDR3 reads CASSNTGSFTEAFF. The CDR3 nucleotides read TGCGCCAGCAGCAATACCGGGTCCTTCACTGAAGCTTTCTTT. The rearrangement uses TRBV5-1 and TRBJ1-1; D is unresolved. Trimming pared 4 bases from V and 4 bases from J, leaving 14 bases between. CDR1 and CDR2 (germline): SGHRS, YFSETQ. This CDR3 contains 14 residues.

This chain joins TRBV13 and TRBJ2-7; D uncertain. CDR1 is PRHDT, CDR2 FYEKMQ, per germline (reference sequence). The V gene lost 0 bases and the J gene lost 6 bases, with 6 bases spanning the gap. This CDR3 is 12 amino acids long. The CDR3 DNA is TGTGCCAGCAGCTTAGGCGGTTCCGAGCAGTACTTC. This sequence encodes CASSLGGSEQYF.

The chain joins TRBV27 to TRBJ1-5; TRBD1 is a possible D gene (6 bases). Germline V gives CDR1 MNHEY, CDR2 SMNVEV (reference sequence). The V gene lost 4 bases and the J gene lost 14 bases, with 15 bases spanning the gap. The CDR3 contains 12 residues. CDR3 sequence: CASSSTGSLEHF. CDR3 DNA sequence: TGTGCCAGCAGTTCCACAGGGTCTCTGGAGCATTTT.

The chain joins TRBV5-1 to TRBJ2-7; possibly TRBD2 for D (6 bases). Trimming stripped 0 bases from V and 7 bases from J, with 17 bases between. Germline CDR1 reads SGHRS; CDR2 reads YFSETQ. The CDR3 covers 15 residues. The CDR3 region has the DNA TGCGCCAGCAGCTTGGGGGCGGGGACGGCAGATGAGCAGTACTTC. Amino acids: CASSLGAGTADEQYF.

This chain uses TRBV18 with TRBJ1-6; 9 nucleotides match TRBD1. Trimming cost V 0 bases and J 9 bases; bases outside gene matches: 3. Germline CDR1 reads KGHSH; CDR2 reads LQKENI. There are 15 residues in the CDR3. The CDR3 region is CASSPPGQGISPLHF. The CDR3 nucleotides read TGTGCCAGCTCACCACCCGGACAGGGGATTTCACCCCTCCACTTT.

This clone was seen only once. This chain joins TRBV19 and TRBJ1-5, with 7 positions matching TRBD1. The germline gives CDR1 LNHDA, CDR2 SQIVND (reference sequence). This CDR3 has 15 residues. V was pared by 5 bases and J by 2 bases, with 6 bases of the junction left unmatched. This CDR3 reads CASSQRTGGNQPQHF. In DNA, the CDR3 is TGTGCCAGTAGTCAGCGGACAGGCGGCAATCAGCCCCAGCATTTT.